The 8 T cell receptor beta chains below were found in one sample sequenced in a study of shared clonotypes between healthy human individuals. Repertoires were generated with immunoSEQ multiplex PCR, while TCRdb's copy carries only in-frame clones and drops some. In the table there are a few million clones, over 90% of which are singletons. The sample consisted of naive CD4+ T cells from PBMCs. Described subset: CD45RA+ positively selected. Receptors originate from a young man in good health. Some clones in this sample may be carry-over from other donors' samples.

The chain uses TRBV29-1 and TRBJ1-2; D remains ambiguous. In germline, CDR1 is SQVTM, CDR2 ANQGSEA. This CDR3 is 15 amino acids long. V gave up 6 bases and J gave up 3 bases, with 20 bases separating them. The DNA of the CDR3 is TGCAGCGTCCTACCCGCCCTTAAGGGTGACTATGGCTACACCTTC. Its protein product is CSVLPALKGDYGYTF. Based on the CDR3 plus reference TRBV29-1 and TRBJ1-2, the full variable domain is SAVISQKPSRDICQRGTSLTIQCQVDSQVTMMFWYRQQPGQSLTLIATANQGSEATYESGFVIDKFPISRPNLTFSTLTVSNMSPEDSSIYLCSVLPALKGDYGYTFGSGTRLTVV.

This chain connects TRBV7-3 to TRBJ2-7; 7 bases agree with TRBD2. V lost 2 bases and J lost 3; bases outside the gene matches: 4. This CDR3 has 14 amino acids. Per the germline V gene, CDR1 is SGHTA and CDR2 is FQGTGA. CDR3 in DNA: TGTGCCAGCAGCTTATTGCAGCGGGGCTACGAGCAGTACTTC. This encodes CASSLLQRGYEQYF.

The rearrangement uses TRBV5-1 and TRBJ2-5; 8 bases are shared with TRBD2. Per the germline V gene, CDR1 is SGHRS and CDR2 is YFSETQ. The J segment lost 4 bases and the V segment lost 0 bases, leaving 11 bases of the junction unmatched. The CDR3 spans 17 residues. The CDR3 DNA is TGCGCCAGCAGCTTGGTTTTCGGGCTAGCGGGCTCAGAGACCCAGTACTTC. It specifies CASSLVFGLAGSETQYF. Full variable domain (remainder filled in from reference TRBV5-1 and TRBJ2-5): KAGVTQTPRYLIKTRGQQVTLSCSPISGHRSVSWYQQTPGQGLQFLFEYFSETQRNKGNFPGRFSGRQFSNSRSEMNVSTLELGDSALYLCASSLVFGLAGSETQYFGPGTRLLVL.

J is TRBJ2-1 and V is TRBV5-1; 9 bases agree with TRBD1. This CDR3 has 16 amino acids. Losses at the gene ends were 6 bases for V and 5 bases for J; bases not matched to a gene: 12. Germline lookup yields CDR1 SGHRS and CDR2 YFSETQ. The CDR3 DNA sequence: TGCGCCAGCAACCTTATCCGGGACAGGGTGGACAATGAGCAGTTCTTC. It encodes CASNLIRDRVDNEQFF.

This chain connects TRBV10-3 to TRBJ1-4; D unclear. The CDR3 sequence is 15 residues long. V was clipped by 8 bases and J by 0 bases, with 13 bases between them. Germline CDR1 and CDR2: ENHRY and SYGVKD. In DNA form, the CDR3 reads TGTGCCATCGGGCCGACACCAGCAACTAATGAAAAACTGTTTTTT. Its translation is CAIGPTPATNEKLFF.

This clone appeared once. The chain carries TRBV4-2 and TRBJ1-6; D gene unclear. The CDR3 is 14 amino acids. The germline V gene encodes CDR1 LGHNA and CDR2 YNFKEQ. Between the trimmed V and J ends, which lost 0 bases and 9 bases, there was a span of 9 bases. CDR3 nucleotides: TGTGCCAGCAGCCAAGATGGAATGGGTTCACCCCTCCACTTT. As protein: CASSQDGMGSPLHF.

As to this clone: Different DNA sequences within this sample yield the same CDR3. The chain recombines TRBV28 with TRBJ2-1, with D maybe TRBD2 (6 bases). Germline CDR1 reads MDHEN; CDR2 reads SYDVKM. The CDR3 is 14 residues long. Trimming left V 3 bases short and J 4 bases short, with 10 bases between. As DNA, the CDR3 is TGTGCCAGCAGTTTGAGTGGGGGGTACAATGAGCAGTTCTTC. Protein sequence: CASSLSGGYNEQFF. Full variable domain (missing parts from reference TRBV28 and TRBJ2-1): DVKVTQSSRYLVKRTGEKVFLECVQDMDHENMFWYRQDPGLGLRLIYFSYDVKMKEKGDIPEGYSVSREKKERFSLILESASTNQTSMYLCASSLSGGYNEQFFGPGTRLTVL.

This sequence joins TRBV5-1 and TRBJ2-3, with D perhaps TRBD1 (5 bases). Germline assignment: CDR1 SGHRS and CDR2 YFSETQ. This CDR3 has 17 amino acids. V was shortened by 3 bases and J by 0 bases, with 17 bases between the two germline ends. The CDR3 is CASSSRFLGASTDTQYF. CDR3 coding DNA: TGCGCCAGCAGCTCCCGATTTTTAGGGGCTAGCACAGATACGCAGTATTTT.